This TCR beta chain was captured in a study of cytomegalovirus exposure and HLA in healthy donors. The CDR3 runs 12 residues. The germline gives CDR1 SQVTM, CDR2 ANQGSEA. Trimming shortened V by 7 bases and J by 7 bases, and 14 bases separated the two germline ends. PCR primers comprised 60 Vbeta and 13 Jbeta primers. The data were produced by immunoSEQ multiplex PCR, yet TCRdb's version contains in-frame clones alone and is incomplete. Here the sample spans 200,000 or so clones, around 86% being singletons. This chain connects TRBV29-1 to TRBJ2-1; possibly TRBD2 for D (6 bases). The source of this sequence is a woman between 50 and 59 years old in good health and CMV-seropositive. Sequenced material: PBMCs. The CDR3 DNA reads TGCAGCGACGGAGGTGGGGGGAATGAGCAGTTCTTC. Its protein is CSDGGGGNEQFF.